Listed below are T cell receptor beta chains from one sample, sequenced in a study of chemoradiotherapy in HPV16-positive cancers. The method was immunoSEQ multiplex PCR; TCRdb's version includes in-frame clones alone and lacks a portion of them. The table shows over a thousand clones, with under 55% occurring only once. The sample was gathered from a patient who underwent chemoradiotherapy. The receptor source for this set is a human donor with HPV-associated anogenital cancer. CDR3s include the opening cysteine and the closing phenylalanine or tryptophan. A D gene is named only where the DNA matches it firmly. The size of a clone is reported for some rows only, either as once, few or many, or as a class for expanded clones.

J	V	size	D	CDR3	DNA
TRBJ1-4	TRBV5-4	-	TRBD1	CASSWGQPATNEKLFF	TGTGCCAGCAGCTGGGGACAGCCGGCAACTAATGAAAAACTGTTTTTT
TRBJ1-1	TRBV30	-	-	CAWRFFSGTEAFF	TGTGCCTGGAGGTTCTTCTCGGGCACTGAAGCTTTCTTT
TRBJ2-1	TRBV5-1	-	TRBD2	CASSPSGDYNEQFF	TGCGCCAGCAGCCCCAGCGGGGATTACAATGAGCAGTTCTTC
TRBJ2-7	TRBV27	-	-	CASPRLAQSSYEQYF	TGTGCCAGCCCCCGGCTAGCGCAAAGCTCCTACGAGCAGTACTTC
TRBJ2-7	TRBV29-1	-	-	CSVEDVRGHPPREQYF	TGCAGCGTTGAAGATGTTAGGGGCCACCCACCTAGGGAGCAGTACTTC
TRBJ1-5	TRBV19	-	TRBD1	CASSQRTGNQPQHF	TGTGCCAGTAGTCAAAGGACAGGGAATCAGCCCCAGCATTTT
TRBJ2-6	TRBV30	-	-	CAWSVPAVRSGANVLTF	TGTGCCTGGAGTGTCCCCGCGGTGAGATCTGGGGCCAACGTCCTGACTTTC
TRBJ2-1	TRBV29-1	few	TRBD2	CSVVRGGAGSGQFF	TGCAGCGTTGTTCGCGGGGGGGCCGGGTCAGGGCAGTTCTTC
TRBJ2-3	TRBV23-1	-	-	CASSQSEVRRADTQYF	TGCGCCAGCAGTCAGTCCGAGGTTAGACGCGCAGATACGCAGTATTTT
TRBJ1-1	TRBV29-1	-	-	CSVEDPAGITEAFF	TGCAGCGTTGAAGATCCAGCGGGAATCACTGAAGCTTTCTTT
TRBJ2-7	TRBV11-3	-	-	CASSLGGSYEQYF	TGTGCCAGCAGCTTAGGCGGATCCTACGAGCAGTACTTC
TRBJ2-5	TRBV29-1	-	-	CSVEGPGTGTQYF	TGCAGCGTTGAAGGCCCGGGAACCGGGACCCAGTACTTC
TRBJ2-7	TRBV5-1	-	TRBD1	CASSRGQGIEYF	TGCGCCAGCAGCCGGGGACAGGGGATCGAGTACTTC
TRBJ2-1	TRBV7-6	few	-	CASSRPPHNEQFF	TGTGCCAGCAGCCGTCCTCCCCATAATGAGCAGTTCTTC
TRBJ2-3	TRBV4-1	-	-	CASSPTALGFRADTQYF	TGCGCCAGCAGCCCAACTGCTTTGGGTTTCCGGGCCGATACGCAGTATTTT
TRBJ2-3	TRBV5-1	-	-	CASSFGGSTDTQYF	TGCGCCAGCAGCTTTGGCGGCTCCACAGATACGCAGTATTTT
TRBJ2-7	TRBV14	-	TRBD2	CASSPGLAGDVDEQYF	TGTGCCAGCAGTCCTGGACTAGCGGGGGACGTTGACGAGCAGTACTTC
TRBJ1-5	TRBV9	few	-	CASSVAGNSNQPQHF	TGTGCCAGCAGCGTAGCGGGGAATAGCAATCAGCCCCAGCATTTT
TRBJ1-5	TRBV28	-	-	CASKMEGEQPQHF	TGTGCCAGCAAAATGGAGGGCGAACAGCCCCAGCATTTT
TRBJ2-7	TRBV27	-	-	CASSSIDRSYEQYF	TGTGCCAGCAGTTCAATAGACAGATCCTACGAGCAGTACTTC
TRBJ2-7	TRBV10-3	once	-	CAISNKASSYEQYF	TGTGCCATCAGTAATAAGGCCAGCTCCTACGAGCAGTACTTC
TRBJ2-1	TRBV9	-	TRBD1	CASSVGEKGTGRTYNEQFF	TGTGCCAGCAGCGTAGGGGAAAAGGGGACAGGGAGGACCTACAATGAGCAGTTCTTC
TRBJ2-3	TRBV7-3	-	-	CASSLVGGTDTQYF	TGTGCCAGCAGCTTGGTGGGTGGGACAGATACGCAGTATTTT
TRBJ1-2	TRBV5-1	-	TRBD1	CASSTTGVTNYGYTF	TGCGCCAGCAGCACCACAGGGGTCACTAACTATGGCTACACCTTC
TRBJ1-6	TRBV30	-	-	CAWTPGVGDSPLHF	TGTGCCTGGACTCCCGGTGTAGGGGATTCACCCCTCCACTTT
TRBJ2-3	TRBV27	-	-	CASPNTQYF	TGTGCCAGTCCGAATACGCAGTATTTT
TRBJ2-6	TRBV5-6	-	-	CASSGDPTYSGANVLTF	TGTGCCAGCAGCGGGGACCCCACCTACTCTGGGGCCAACGTCCTGACTTTC
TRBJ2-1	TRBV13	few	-	CASSLRGPNEQFF	TGTGCCAGCAGCTTGCGGGGTCCCAATGAGCAGTTCTTC
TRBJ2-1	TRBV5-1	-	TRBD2	CASSYRLAGVLLF	TGCGCCAGCAGCTACCGACTAGCGGGAGTACTGCTCTTC
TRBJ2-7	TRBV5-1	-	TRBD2	CASSLPWTSMNEQYF	TGCGCCAGCAGCTTGCCCTGGACTAGCATGAACGAGCAGTACTTC
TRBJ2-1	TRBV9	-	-	CASSADRRQQFF	TGTGCCAGCAGCGCTGACCGGCGACAGCAGTTCTTC
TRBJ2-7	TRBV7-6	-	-	CASSLEQGFYYEQYF	TGTGCCAGCAGCTTAGAACAGGGTTTCTACTACGAGCAGTACTTC
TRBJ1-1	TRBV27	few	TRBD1	CASSLTPTGDDTEAFF	TGTGCCAGCAGTTTAACCCCAACAGGGGATGACACTGAAGCTTTCTTT
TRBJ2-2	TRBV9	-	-	CASSVGVWGKDGELFF	TGTGCCAGCAGCGTAGGTGTCTGGGGGAAGGACGGGGAGCTGTTTTTT
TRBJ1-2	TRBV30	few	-	CAWSEYYGYTF	TGTGCCTGGAGTGAATATTATGGCTACACCTTC
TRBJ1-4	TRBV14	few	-	CASSQDSGRGEKLFF	TGTGCCAGCAGCCAAGATTCGGGAAGGGGTGAAAAACTGTTTTTT
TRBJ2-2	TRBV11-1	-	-	CASSLPYSNTGELFF	TGTGCCAGCAGCCTCCCGTATTCGAACACCGGGGAGCTGTTTTTT
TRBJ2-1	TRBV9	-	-	CASSPGQPRDEQFF	TGTGCCAGCAGCCCTGGACAGCCACGGGATGAGCAGTTCTTC
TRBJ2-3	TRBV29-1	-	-	CSVDTGFEDTQYF	TGCAGCGTTGATACGGGGTTTGAGGATACGCAGTATTTT
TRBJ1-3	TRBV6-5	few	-	CASRPSEHSGNTIYF	TGTGCCAGCAGGCCCAGTGAGCACTCTGGAAACACCATATATTTT
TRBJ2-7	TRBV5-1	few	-	CASGLEGGFYEQYF	TGCGCCAGCGGCTTGGAAGGGGGATTCTACGAGCAGTACTTC
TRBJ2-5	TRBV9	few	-	CASSEKQETQYF	TGTGCCAGCAGCGAAAAACAAGAGACCCAGTACTTC
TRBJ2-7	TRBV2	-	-	CASSLPAGQRYEQYF	TGTGCCAGCAGTTTGCCAGCGGGACAGCGCTACGAGCAGTACTTC
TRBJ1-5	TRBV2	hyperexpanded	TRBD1	CASSRDSTGVQPQHF	TGTGCCAGCAGTCGGGACAGTACGGGGGTTCAGCCCCAGCATTTT
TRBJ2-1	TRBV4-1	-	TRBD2	CASSQIAGVGEQFF	TGCGCCAGCAGCCAAATAGCGGGAGTCGGAGAGCAGTTCTTC
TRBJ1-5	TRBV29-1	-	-	CSVVGHSNQPQHF	TGCAGCGTTGTCGGCCATAGCAATCAGCCCCAGCATTTT
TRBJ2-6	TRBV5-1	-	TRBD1	CASSLSGTGVLAGANVLTF	TGCGCCAGCAGCTTGAGTGGGACAGGGGTTTTAGCTGGGGCCAACGTCCTGACTTTC